This T cell receptor (beta chain) was profiled in a study of blood T cell repertoires in COVID-19. Background on the study: COVID-19 samples collected from the United States, Italy and Spain covered acute and convalescent phases. The cDNA or gDNA used as material had been derived from T cells, B-cell-depleted T cells, or PBMCs.

The CDR3 totals 17 residues. The germline gives CDR1 MGHRA, CDR2 YSYEKL. Deletions cut 0 bases from V and 4 bases from J, with 18 bases between. Seattle enrolled patients during active infection and tracked them longitudinally. How the authors handled the data: Reference gene primer amplification yielded estimated nucleated cell counts. TCRdb's copy holds only in-frame clones and misses some; the assay was immunoSEQ multiplex PCR. The V and J calls and clone size were taken over from that table, and D and trimming were inferred from the DNA. The sample holds over 200,000 clones, roughly four fifths seen once.

The specimen sequenced was peripheral blood. The clonotype comes from a woman older than 75 with COVID-19, enrolled during active disease. The genes are TRBV4-1 and TRBJ1-2; D is unclear. This CDR3 is CASSQDKGGVPFYGYTF. CDR3 nucleotides: TGCGCCAGCAGCCAAGACAAAGGCGGCGTCCCCTTCTATGGCTACACCTTC.